Following are 26 T cell receptor beta chains from one sample sequenced in a study of T cells after yellow fever vaccination. TCRdb re-analysed the 5' RACE reads in MiXCR, keeping a single row per CDR3 protein. The sample gives approximately 510,000 distinct CDR3 sequences, 20% to 25% of which show up once; less than 20% is in the top ten. Material: PBMCs, obtained less than 25 days after the first yellow fever vaccination. The origin of the receptors is a man aged 18 to 30 who received the YFV17D yellow fever vaccine.

This clonotype was counted between two and nine times. The chain combines TRBV6-2 or TRBV6-3 with TRBJ2-1; D is unresolved. The CDR3 runs 12 residues. Trimming left V 7 bases short and J 2 bases short, with 6 bases between. In germline, CDR1 is MNHEY, CDR2 SVGEGT. The CDR3 sequence: CASTHAYNEQFF. CDR3 DNA: TGTGCCAGCACCCACGCCTACAATGAGCAGTTCTTC.

V usage is TRBV12-3 or TRBV12-4 and J usage is TRBJ2-1, with 12 bases identical to TRBD2. The CDR3 length is 13 residues. J gave up 15 bases and V 7 bases, and 10 bases lay outside the gene matches. The chain's CDR3 is CASTPALAGGRFF. CDR3 coding DNA: TGTGCCAGCACCCCGGCGCTAGCGGGGGGGAGGTTCTTC.

This rearrangement joins TRBV9 to TRBJ2-5; D possibly corresponds to TRBD2 (5 bases). The V end was cut by 0 bases, the J end by 3 bases, with 9 bases between. The germline V gene encodes CDR1 SGDLS and CDR2 YYNGEE. CDR3 length equals 14 residues. As DNA, the CDR3 is TGTGCCAGCAGCGTAGATGTGACTAAAGAGACCCAGTACTTC. It is translated as CASSVDVTKETQYF.

The chain employs TRBV23-1 and TRBJ2-2, with unresolved D. TRBV23-1 is flagged as an ORF with uncertain function. The CDR3 runs 16 residues. V was shortened by 2 bases and J by 2 bases, with 12 bases between the two germline ends. CDR3 in amino acids: CASSQRQDLNTGELFF. Here the CDR3 DNA reads TGCGCCAGCAGTCAACGGCAGGACCTCAACACCGGGGAGCTGTTTTTT.

In its sample, this clonotype was seen a few times. The chain carries TRBV7-9 and TRBJ2-1; D perhaps matches TRBD1 (6 bases). V was cut by 0 bases and J by 5 bases, with 17 bases left in between. Per the germline V gene, CDR1 is SEHNR and CDR2 is FQNEAQ (reference sequence). The CDR3 extends over 17 amino acids. The CDR3 DNA is TGTGCCAGCAGCTTAGCTGGGCGTCTGGGGGCCAACAATGAGCAGTTCTTC. Protein: CASSLAGRLGANNEQFF.

This chain connects TRBV7-3 to TRBJ2-2, with D perhaps TRBD2 (7 bases). Germline lookup yields CDR1 SGHTA and CDR2 FQGTGA. CDR3 length equals 15 residues. Trimming took off 8 bases at V and 4 bases at J, with 17 bases between the two ends. The CDR3 reads CASALAGAPTGELFF. The CDR3 DNA reads as TGTGCCAGCGCCTTGGCGGGGGCTCCCACCGGGGAGCTGTTTTTT. The variable domain in full, with the rest retrieved from reference TRBV7-3 and TRBJ2-2, is GAGVSQTPSNKVTEKGKYVELRCDPISGHTALYWYRQSLGQGPEFLIYFQGTGAADDSGLPNDRFFAVRPEGSVSTLKIQRTERGDSAVYLCASALAGAPTGELFFGEGSRLTVL.

This clonotype was observed a handful of times. V usage is TRBV29-1 and J usage is TRBJ1-2; the D is unclear. CDR3 length: 16 residues. V lost 2 bases to trimming and J lost 0 bases, with 16 bases between them. The germline CDR1 and CDR2 sequences are SQVTM and ANQGSEA. CDR3 in amino acids: CSVELTPGVANYGYTF. The CDR3 nucleotides are TGCAGCGTTGAACTAACCCCCGGGGTAGCTAACTATGGCTACACCTTC.

The gene calls are TRBV5-6 and TRBJ2-3; D unresolved. The CDR3 length is 14 residues. V was pared by 2 bases and J by 10 bases, with 17 bases between. The germline V gene has CDR1 SGHDT and CDR2 YYEEEE. CDR3 bases: TGTGCCAGCAGCTTCGGCCAGAGATCGTCTGCGCAGTATTTT. Protein: CASSFGQRSSAQYF.

This rearrangement joins TRBV6-2 or TRBV6-3 to TRBJ2-7, with 7 bases identical to TRBD2. Germline V gives CDR1 MNHEY, CDR2 SVGEGT. Unmatched junction bases numbered 14, after V lost 6 bases and J lost 3 bases. This CDR3 contains 16 residues. The CDR3 DNA reads TGTGCCAGCAGCCCCCGGGAGGACCAATCGCTCTACGAGCAGTACTTC. Encoded protein: CASSPREDQSLYEQYF.

This clonotype was counted between two and nine times. V usage is TRBV29-1 and J usage is TRBJ2-7; possibly TRBD1 for D (5 bases). The germline CDR1 and CDR2 sequences are SQVTM and ANQGSEA. CDR3 length: 12 residues. Deletions cut 0 bases from V and 6 bases from J, with 9 bases between. CDR3 amino acids: CSVEEGPLEQYF. CDR3 DNA: TGCAGCGTTGAAGAGGGGCCCCTCGAGCAGTACTTC.

This clonotype was found a few times. This rearrangement joins TRBV7-2 to TRBJ2-7; 10 bases align to TRBD1. V lost 8 bases, J lost 3 bases, and 4 bases stayed unmatched. CDR3 length: 13 residues. CDR1 and CDR2 (germline): SGHTA, FQGNSA. CDR3 sequence reads: CASSRDRGYEQYF. CDR3 DNA: TGTGCCAGCTCCCGGGACAGGGGCTACGAGCAGTACTTC.

The V gene is TRBV2, the J gene TRBJ2-5; the D is unclear. The ends were cut back, 11 bases at V and 2 bases at J, with 15 bases in the middle. CDR3 size: 13 residues. Germline-derived CDR1 and CDR2 are SNHLY and FYNNEI. CDR3 residues: CAGTLGLQETQYF. The DNA of the CDR3 is TGTGCCGGAACACTGGGCCTACAAGAGACCCAGTACTTC.

The rearrangement links TRBV4-3 to TRBJ1-2; D unclear. Germline V gene lookup returns CDR1 LGHNA and CDR2 YSLEER. The CDR3 extends over 14 amino acids. Trimming cost V 1 base and J 8 bases, with 14 bases left between them. CDR3 sequence reads: CASSQGVNADGYTF. The CDR3 DNA reads TGCGCCAGCAGCCAAGGTGTTAATGCCGACGGCTACACCTTC.

This sequence joins TRBV19 and TRBJ2-7; no clear D gene. The V end was cut by 1 base, the J end by 6 bases, with 16 bases between. The CDR3 extends over 15 amino acids. Germline loops: CDR1 LNHDA, CDR2 SQIVND (reference sequence). The CDR3 coding sequence is TGTGCCAGTAGTATAGGGGGATCGGCGAGAGTCGAGCAGTACTTC. Amino acid sequence: CASSIGGSARVEQYF.

This clonotype was found a few times. The rearrangement uses TRBV6-2 or TRBV6-3 and TRBJ2-7, with 7 bases that match TRBD2. The CDR3 is made up of 11 amino acids. Germline V gene sequence: CDR1 MNHEY, CDR2 SVGEGT. After removal of 2 bases from V and 12 bases from J, the junction contained 4 bases not matched to a gene. CDR3 sequence: CASSYGREAYV. The CDR3 nucleotides read TGTGCCAGCAGTTACGGGAGGGAGGCGTACGTC.

This clonotype has just a few counts. V usage is TRBV5-1 and J usage is TRBJ2-3; 9 bases align to TRBD2. J lost 2 bases, V lost 2 bases, and 9 bases had no gene match. This CDR3 comprises 17 residues. The germline gives CDR1 SGHRS, CDR2 YFSETQ. CDR3: CASSFGERGAPTDTQYF. The DNA for the CDR3 is TGCGCCAGCAGCTTCGGGGAGCGGGGGGCCCCCACAGATACGCAGTATTTT.

The CDR3 nucleotides are TGTGCCAGCAGCTTGACTAGGGCCTCCTATAATTCACCCCTCCACTTT. It is translated as CASSLTRASYNSPLHF. The chain recombines TRBV5-6 with TRBJ1-6; D is undetermined. Trimming took 1 base from V and 0 from J, leaving 8 bases between them. This CDR3 contains 16 residues. Looked up from germline, CDR1 is SGHDT and CDR2 is YYEEEE.

This clonotype occurred a few times. V and J are TRBV28 and TRBJ2-7; D is undetermined. V lost 3 bases to trimming and J lost 3 bases, with 12 bases between them. The CDR3 is 14 amino acids. The germline gives CDR1 MDHEN, CDR2 SYDVKM. The chain's CDR3 is CASSFRNSRYEQYV. Here the CDR3 DNA reads TGTGCCAGCAGTTTCCGCAACTCCCGCTACGAGCAGTACGTC.

The sample holds a few counts of this clonotype. This chain links TRBV4-3 with TRBJ2-2; D is undetermined. Deletions cut 1 base from V and 8 bases from J, with 8 bases between. CDR1 and CDR2 from the germline V gene are LGHNA and YSLEER. This CDR3 has 13 amino acids. In DNA form, the CDR3 reads TGCGCCAGCAGCCAAGGCTCGGTGGGGGAGCTGTTTTTT. Protein product: CASSQGSVGELFF.

The chain links TRBV9 to TRBJ2-6, with a weak D call TRBD2 (5 bases). CDR1 is SGDLS and CDR2 is YYNGEE in the germline V gene. Trimming left V 5 bases short and J 0 bases short, with 15 bases between. This CDR3 region has 17 residues. The CDR3, as DNA: TGTGCCAGCAGTGATCGTGGCGGGTACTCTGGGGCCAACGTCCTGACTTTC. Translation: CASSDRGGYSGANVLTF.

This clonotype was detected a few times. Written as DNA, the CDR3 is TGTGCCAGCAGTCCCTGGGGTCAGCCCCAGCATTTT. Protein sequence: CASSPWGQPQHF. This sequence joins TRBV27 and TRBJ1-5, with D uncertain. Trimming left V 5 bases short and J 6 bases short, with 8 bases between. Germline values: CDR1 MNHEY, CDR2 SMNVEV (reference sequence). The CDR3 has 12 amino acids.

This clonotype was detected a few times. This chain connects TRBV6-2 or TRBV6-3 to TRBJ1-5, with D tentatively TRBD1 (5 bases). Germline V gene data show CDR1 as MNHEY and CDR2 as SVGEGT. There are 11 residues in the CDR3. V dropped 2 bases and J dropped 9 bases, with 5 bases sitting between them. The CDR3 region is CASSYQGPQHF. CDR3 nucleotide sequence: TGTGCCAGCAGTTACCAGGGGCCCCAGCATTTT.

V gene TRBV5-1 combines with J gene TRBJ2-1; no reliable D call. CDR3 length: 15 amino acids. V lost 0 bases and J 0 bases, leaving 7 bases between the germline ends. Germline V gene data show CDR1 as SGHRS and CDR2 as YFSETQ. Here the CDR3 DNA reads TGCGCCAGCAGCTTGGAGGTATCCTCCTACAATGAGCAGTTCTTC. It codes for CASSLEVSSYNEQFF.

The chain uses TRBV7-7 and TRBJ2-5; a possible D gene is TRBD2 (6 bases). There are 13 residues in the CDR3. Per the germline V gene, CDR1 is SSHAT and CDR2 is FNYEAQ (reference sequence). CDR3 protein: CVSSPVGGETQYF. The CDR3 DNA follows: TGTGTTAGCAGCCCAGTAGGAGGGGAGACCCAGTACTTC.

The V gene is TRBV7-2, the J gene TRBJ2-3; D call uncertain. CDR1 SGHTA and CDR2 FQGNSA come from the germline V gene. This CDR3 comprises 14 residues. V was cut by 0 bases and J by 4 bases, with 8 bases left in between. The CDR3 DNA sequence: TGTGCCAGCAGCTTAGCCCGGGTGCCAGATACGCAGTATTTT. This gives the protein CASSLARVPDTQYF.

This clonotype was detected a few times. The gene calls are TRBV7-2 and TRBJ1-2; TRBD1 matches 9 bases. CDR3 size: 16 residues. J lost 3 bases, V lost 5 bases, and 10 bases had no gene match. Germline V gives CDR1 SGHTA, CDR2 FQGNSA. The CDR3 DNA is TGTGCCAGCAGCGGCGGGGGGACAGGGATCGACTATGGCTACACCTTC. It codes for CASSGGGTGIDYGYTF.